This T cell receptor beta chain was captured by sequencing in a study of shared clonotypes between healthy human individuals. Looking at the study overall: A couple of female and a few male donors aged 18 to 49 were enrolled. Whole-study results and caveats: About 5% was the fraction of naive CD4 clonotypes found shared across several donors. Although depth was large, rarefaction showed that sequencing of the sorted subsets was incomplete. Among non-shared clonotypes, generation probabilities were lower than among those shared by all four donors.

Notes on this clone: Its antigen remains unknown.

Profiled with immunoSEQ multiplex PCR; TCRdb holds only in-frame clones, not every one. The sample shows around 940,000 clones, over 60% of them seen only once. Trimming stripped 2 bases from V and 8 bases from J, with 19 bases between. The CDR3 runs 16 residues. The germline CDR1 and CDR2 sequences are ENHRY and SYGVKD. Input material: memory CD4+ T cells sorted from blood. Subset of the sample: CD45RA-negative fraction. The chain employs TRBV10-3 and TRBJ2-1, with D tentatively TRBD1 (6 bases). This sequence originates from a man aged 18 to 29 in good health. CDR3 nucleotides: TGTGCCATCAGTGAGGCGACACAGGGTGTGAGACATGAGCAGTTCTTC. Its translation: CAISEATQGVRHEQFF.